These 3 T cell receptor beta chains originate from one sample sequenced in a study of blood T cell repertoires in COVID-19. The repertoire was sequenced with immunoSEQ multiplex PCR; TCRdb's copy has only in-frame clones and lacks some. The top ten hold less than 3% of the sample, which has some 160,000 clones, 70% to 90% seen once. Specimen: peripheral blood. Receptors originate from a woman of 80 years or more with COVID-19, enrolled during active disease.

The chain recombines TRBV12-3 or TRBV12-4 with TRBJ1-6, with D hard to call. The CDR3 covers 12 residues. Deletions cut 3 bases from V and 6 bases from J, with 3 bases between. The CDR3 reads CASSFFNSPLHF. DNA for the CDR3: TGTGCCAGCAGTTTCTTTAATTCACCCCTCCACTTT.

Here the CDR3 reads CASSPQSYRVQETQYF. The CDR3 nucleotides are TGTGCCAGCTCACCACAGTCTTACCGGGTCCAAGAGACCCAGTACTTC. The chain recombines TRBV18 with TRBJ2-5; no clear D. The V end was cut by 1 base, the J end by 1 base, with 13 bases between. The CDR3 runs to 16 residues. Germline-derived CDR1 and CDR2 are KGHSH and LQKENI. The full variable domain, rest sourced from reference TRBV18 and TRBJ2-5, is NAGVMQNPRHLVRRRGQEARLRCSPMKGHSHVYWYRQLPEEGLKFMVYLQKENIIDESGMPKERFSAEFPKEGPSILRIQQVVRGDSAAYFCASSPQSYRVQETQYFGPGTRLLVL.

CDR3 bases: TGTGCCAGTAGTATAGTTTGGGCAGACAATCAGCCCCAGCATTTT. Its translation is CASSIVWADNQPQHF. The chain uses TRBV19 and TRBJ1-5; D call uncertain. V shed 1 base and J shed 3 bases, with 10 bases lying between them. The CDR3 length is 15 residues. The germline gives CDR1 LNHDA, CDR2 SQIVND (reference sequence). The whole variable domain, remainder taken from reference TRBV19 and TRBJ1-5, is DGGITQSPKYLFRKEGQNVTLSCEQNLNHDAMYWYRQDPGQGLRLIYYSQIVNDFQKGDIAEGYSVSREKKESFPLTVTSAQKNPTAFYLCASSIVWADNQPQHFGDGTRLSIL.